The rows below give T cell receptor beta chains drawn from one sample of a study of cytomegalovirus exposure and HLA in healthy donors. Profiling relied on immunoSEQ multiplex PCR, and the TCRdb table lists in-frame clones only, not all of them. The data show under 170,000 clones, 79% seen once. The sequenced sample was PBMCs. The receptors come from a man aged 50 to 60 in good health and CMV-seropositive. CDR3s leave out the opening cysteine and the closing phenylalanine or tryptophan. Fields, in order: CDR3 protein, V gene.

CDR3aa: ASSLELSSGANVLT
v_gene: TRBV28

CDR3aa: ASSEEQGGPDTQY
v_gene: TRBV6-1

CDR3aa: ASSGSVSYEQY
v_gene: TRBV5-1

CDR3aa: ASSLDPAGGILADTQY
v_gene: TRBV11-3

CDR3aa: ASSIGQGQETQY
v_gene: TRBV9

CDR3aa: ASSGDRGTYEQY
v_gene: TRBV5-1

CDR3aa: ASSGGRVNSPLH
v_gene: TRBV25-1

CDR3aa: ASSSMGQGGNEQY
v_gene: TRBV5-1

CDR3aa: SSSPRQGFELF
v_gene: TRBV7-9

CDR3aa: ASSPLGQGDNSPLH
v_gene: TRBV18

CDR3aa: ASSPGQGQETQY
v_gene: TRBV5-1

CDR3aa: ASSLGLAENTGELF
v_gene: TRBV5-1

CDR3aa: ASSQVHRDWNTGELF
v_gene: TRBV4-1

CDR3aa: ASSPGQGLNIQY
v_gene: TRBV7-3

CDR3aa: ARGTPYGYT
v_gene: TRBV30

CDR3aa: ASSELDSGRLDEQF
v_gene: TRBV6-1

CDR3aa: AWSVRDEQY
v_gene: TRBV30

CDR3aa: AWSELRVATQY
v_gene: TRBV30

CDR3aa: ASSTRTSGYEQY
v_gene: TRBV5-4